The clone carrying this T cell receptor beta chain came up many times. Its specificity is unknown. This sample is drawn from a study of T cells in Graves' hyperthyroidism and ophthalmopathy. Points from the study as a whole: A model using 13 V-J features told ophthalmopathy apart from stable hyperthyroidism. The model predicted ophthalmopathy a median approximately six months before onset.

For ophthalmopathy patients, the Clinical Activity Score was at least 3 and the NOSPECS grade at least 4; duration was under 3 months. The diagnostic basis comprised clinical symptoms, serum thyroxine and TRAb, thyroid ultrasound and orbital computed tomography. RNA transcripts served as the template for amplifying TCR beta CDR3 regions. The HTBI primer set drove a first-round RT-PCR of the TCR CDR3. TCRdb used MiXCR to reprocess the multiplex PCR reads, holding one entry per CDR3 protein. The table includes hundreds of thousands of distinct CDR3 sequences, 20% detected once. The germline V gene has CDR1 SNHLY and CDR2 FYNNEI. Deletions cut 10 bases from V and 1 base from J, with 10 bases between. The CDR3 has 12 amino acids.

This chain uses TRBV2 with TRBJ1-2; D gene uncertain. The sequence was obtained from a man aged 40-55 years with Graves' ophthalmopathy. Specimen: blood. CDR3 bases: TGTGCCACATCCGGGAGTAACTATGGCTACACCTTC. It codes for CATSGSNYGYTF.